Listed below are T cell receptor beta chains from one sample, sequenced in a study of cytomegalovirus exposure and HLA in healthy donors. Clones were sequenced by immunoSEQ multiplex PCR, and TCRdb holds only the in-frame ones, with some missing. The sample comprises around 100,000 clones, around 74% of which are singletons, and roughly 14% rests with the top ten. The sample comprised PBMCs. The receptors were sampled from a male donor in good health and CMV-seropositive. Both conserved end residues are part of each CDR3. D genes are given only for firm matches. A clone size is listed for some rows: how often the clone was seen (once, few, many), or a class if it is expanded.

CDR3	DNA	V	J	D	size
CASSQEDRNTEAFF	TGTGCCAGCAGCCAAGAGGACAGGAACACTGAAGCTTTCTTT	TRBV4-2	TRBJ1-1	-	-
CASSESSGGVTQYF	TGTGCCAGCAGTGAGTCTAGCGGGGGAGTGACCCAGTACTTC	TRBV2	TRBJ2-5	TRBD2	once
CASSVGGGPYEQYF	TGTGCCAGCAGCGTTGGCGGGGGACCCTACGAGCAGTACTTC	TRBV9	TRBJ2-7	TRBD2	few
CASSPRRSAYEQYF	TGTGCCAGCAGCCCACGCAGGTCGGCCTACGAGCAGTACTTC	TRBV7-9	TRBJ2-7	-	-
CASSLVGGVYGYTF	TGTGCCAGTAGCCTCGTGGGCGGGGTCTATGGCTACACCTTC	TRBV19	TRBJ1-2	-	-
CASSLGEIDEQYF	TGTGCCAGCAGCTTAGGGGAGATCGACGAGCAGTACTTC	TRBV7-2	TRBJ2-7	-	-
CASSLAYGELFF	TGTGCCAGCAGCTTAGCTTACGGGGAGCTGTTTTTT	TRBV5-6	TRBJ2-2	-	-
CASSPTAGGQETQYF	TGTGCCAGCAGTCCCACAGCGGGGGGGCAAGAGACCCAGTACTTC	TRBV6-4	TRBJ2-5	TRBD2	-
CASSLRGPTYEQYF	TGTGCCAGCAGCCTCAGGGGGCCGACCTACGAGCAGTACTTC	TRBV27	TRBJ2-7	TRBD1	-
CASSYGGGPMGGELFF	TGTGCCAGCAGTTACGGGGGGGGCCCGATGGGCGGGGAGCTGTTTTTT	TRBV6-6	TRBJ2-2	-	-
CASSDRQEHYEQYF	TGTGCCAGCAGCGATAGACAGGAACACTACGAGCAGTACTTC	TRBV11-2	TRBJ2-7	-	once
CASSQVVRYGYTF	TGCGCCAGCAGCCAAGTAGTCCGATATGGCTACACCTTC	TRBV4-3	TRBJ1-2	-	-
CASSLSRAYEQYF	TGTGCCAGCAGCTTAAGCAGGGCCTACGAGCAGTACTTC	TRBV11-2	TRBJ2-7	-	-
CASSGGLTRTDTQYF	TGTGCCAGCAGTGGAGGCCTTACACGGACAGATACGCAGTATTTT	TRBV25-1	TRBJ2-3	-	-
CATSRDQGEAFF	TGTGCCACCAGCAGAGATCAGGGTGAAGCTTTCTTT	TRBV15	TRBJ1-1	-	few
CASSLHGFNSPLHF	TGTGCCAGCAGCCTCCACGGGTTCAATTCACCCCTCCACTTT	TRBV7-3	TRBJ1-6	-	-
CAISESRVNSPLHF	TGTGCCATCAGTGAGTCCCGGGTTAATTCACCCCTCCACTTT	TRBV10-3	TRBJ1-6	-	-
CASSRTGAYEQYF	TGCGCCAGCAGCCGGACAGGAGCCTACGAGCAGTACTTC	TRBV4-1	TRBJ2-7	TRBD1	-
CASSVAGNTEAFF	TGTGCCAGCAGCGTAGCGGGTAACACTGAAGCTTTCTTT	TRBV9	TRBJ1-1	-	-
CASSIPTGSSYEQYF	TGTGCCAGTAGTATACCGACGGGGTCCTCCTACGAGCAGTACTTC	TRBV19	TRBJ2-7	-	-
CASSPRRNQETQYF	TGTGCCAGCTCACCAAGGCGGAACCAAGAGACCCAGTACTTC	TRBV18	TRBJ2-5	-	-
CASSDNRVRAYEQYF	TGTGCCAGCAGTGACAACAGGGTAAGAGCCTACGAGCAGTACTTC	TRBV6-4	TRBJ2-7	-	-
CASSNRGMYNSPLHF	TGTGCCAGTAGTAACAGGGGCATGTATAATTCACCCCTCCACTTT	TRBV19	TRBJ1-6	TRBD1	-
CASSLAGNNRRVSDTEAFF	TGCGCCAGCAGCTTGGCCGGGAACAATAGAAGGGTTAGTGACACTGAAGCTTTCTTT	TRBV5-1	TRBJ1-1	-	-
CASSIPALNTDTQYF	TGTGCCAGTAGTATTCCAGCGCTCAACACAGATACGCAGTATTTT	TRBV19	TRBJ2-3	-	-
CASSLARSYLWNTEAFF	TGTGCCAGCAGCTTAGCTCGGTCTTACCTCTGGAACACTGAAGCTTTCTTT	TRBV7-6	TRBJ1-1	-	-
CASSLGGSTDTQYF	TGTGCCAGCAGTTTAGGGGGTAGCACAGATACGCAGTATTTT	TRBV6-5	TRBJ2-3	-	-
CASSLVFAPTGSYNSPLHF	TGTGCCAGCAGCTTAGTGTTCGCCCCAACAGGGTCCTATAATTCACCCCTCCACTTT	TRBV7-2	TRBJ1-6	-	-
CASKGEAGGVDEQFF	TGTGCCAGCAAAGGGGAAGCGGGGGGAGTGGATGAGCAGTTCTTC	TRBV11-2	TRBJ2-1	TRBD2	-
CASSLDGRGHYEQYF	TGTGCCAGCAGCTTAGACGGCAGGGGGCACTACGAGCAGTACTTC	TRBV7-8	TRBJ2-7	TRBD1	-
CASSQSRNYGYTF	TGTGCCAGCAGCCAGTCCAGGAACTATGGCTACACCTTC	TRBV14	TRBJ1-2	-	-
CASSPNRAGGQFF	TGTGCCAGCAGCCCAAACAGGGCCGGTGGGCAGTTCTTC	TRBV14	TRBJ2-1	-	once
CASSPEGVTGGNTIYF	TGCGCCAGCAGCCCTGAAGGGGTGACAGGGGGAAACACCATATATTTT	TRBV5-1	TRBJ1-3	TRBD1	-
CASSDTEPGEQYF	TGTGCCAGCAGTGATACTGAACCCGGCGAGCAGTACTTC	TRBV25-1	TRBJ2-7	-	-
CASSIWSSGGSSYNEQFF	TGTGCCAGTAGTATTTGGTCGAGCGGCGGTAGCTCCTACAATGAGCAGTTCTTC	TRBV19	TRBJ2-1	-	-
CASSLPVPGQHEKLFF	TGTGCCAGCAGCTTACCCGTCCCGGGACAGCATGAAAAACTGTTTTTT	TRBV7-9	TRBJ1-4	TRBD1	few
CASSQGTGDTGELFF	TGTGCCAGCAGCCAAGGGACAGGGGACACCGGGGAGCTGTTTTTT	TRBV4-2	TRBJ2-2	TRBD1	few
CAWSRTGWAQPQHF	TGTGCCTGGAGTCGGACAGGGTGGGCTCAGCCCCAGCATTTT	TRBV30	TRBJ1-5	TRBD1	-
CAWSVPEPRRRMNTEAFF	TGTGCCTGGAGTGTACCTGAGCCCAGAAGGAGAATGAACACTGAAGCTTTCTTT	TRBV30	TRBJ1-1	-	-
CASSQEDRPSTDTQYF	TGTGCCAGCAGCCAAGAGGACAGACCTTCCACAGATACGCAGTATTTT	TRBV4-2	TRBJ2-3	-	-
CASSPQGRAKNIQYF	TGTGCCAGCAGCCCCCAGGGGCGAGCCAAAAACATTCAGTACTTC	TRBV5-4	TRBJ2-4	-	-
CASSLRAGGPDTQYF	TGTGCCAGCAGCTTGCGGGCGGGGGGCCCAGATACGCAGTATTTT	TRBV5-4	TRBJ2-3	TRBD2	-
CARDVDSPRGTQYF	TGCGCCAGGGACGTAGACAGTCCGCGGGGGACCCAGTACTTC	TRBV23-1	TRBJ2-5	-	few
CASSQVLGESYEQYF	TGCGCCAGCAGCCAAGTTCTCGGGGAATCCTACGAGCAGTACTTC	TRBV4-3	TRBJ2-7	-	few
CASSQDGASLGPEQYF	TGCGCCAGCAGCCAAGATGGGGCCTCTTTGGGGCCCGAGCAGTACTTC	TRBV4-1	TRBJ2-7	-	-
CASSLVGRNPYEQYF	TGTGCCAGCAGCTTAGTTGGCCGTAACCCCTACGAGCAGTACTTC	TRBV7-2	TRBJ2-7	-	-
CASSQYSFAGARGRGEKLFF	TGCGCCAGCAGCCAATACTCCTTCGCAGGGGCCAGGGGGCGAGGGGAAAAACTGTTTTTT	TRBV4-1	TRBJ1-4	TRBD1	-
CASSVSGTEGEQYF	TGTGCCAGCAGCGTTTCCGGGACGGAGGGCGAGCAGTACTTC	TRBV9	TRBJ2-7	-	-
CSVQGPLGRETQYF	TGCAGCGTTCAGGGCCCCTTGGGGAGGGAGACCCAGTACTTC	TRBV29-1	TRBJ2-5	-	-
CAWIGLAGGAGGELFF	TGTGCCTGGATTGGACTAGCGGGGGGGGCCGGCGGGGAGCTGTTTTTT	TRBV30	TRBJ2-2	TRBD2	few
CASKVGELYNEQFF	TGTGCCAGTAAGGTAGGGGAACTCTACAATGAGCAGTTCTTC	TRBV19	TRBJ2-1	-	-
CASSQEMGQGYNEQFF	TGCGCCAGCAGCCAAGAAATGGGACAGGGTTACAATGAGCAGTTCTTC	TRBV4-3	TRBJ2-1	TRBD1	-
CASSLSQLTYNEQFF	TGTGCCAGCAGCTTGTCACAGCTCACCTACAATGAGCAGTTCTTC	TRBV5-5	TRBJ2-1	-	-
CASSPAGRDNLAYEQYF	TGTGCCAGCTCACCCGCAGGGAGGGACAACCTGGCCTACGAGCAGTACTTC	TRBV18	TRBJ2-7	-	-
CASSFPTESNQPQHF	TGTGCCAGCAGTTTCCCCACAGAGAGCAATCAGCCCCAGCATTTT	TRBV28	TRBJ1-5	-	-
CASRTRGLGYTF	TGTGCCAGCCGAACGAGGGGGCTAGGCTACACCTTC	TRBV28	TRBJ1-2	TRBD1	-